The 24 T cell receptor beta chains in this list originate from one sample, sequenced in a study of T cell responses to AZD1222 COVID-19 vaccine. Sequencing was performed with immunoSEQ multiplex PCR; in TCRdb, only in-frame clones are kept and a portion is missing. Seen here are approximately 140,000 clones, around 83% observed once, and the top ten hold around 4.1%. Here the sequenced sample was peripheral blood, taken on day 0 of MenACWY control vaccination. These receptors were taken from an adult in good health.

The chain uses TRBV28 and TRBJ1-2; D is unclear. The germline gives CDR1 MDHEN, CDR2 SYDVKM. Between the trimmed V and J ends, which lost 2 bases and 4 bases, there was a span of 17 bases. There are 16 residues in the CDR3. Here the CDR3 reads CASSLPPPLIFYGYTF. DNA for the CDR3: TGTGCCAGCAGTTTACCCCCACCTCTAATATTCTATGGCTACACCTTC.

J is TRBJ1-1 and V is TRBV5-8, with 7 bases identical to TRBD1. V shed 4 bases, J shed 2 bases, and the junction held 5 bases outside the gene matches. The length of the CDR3 is 14 residues. CDR1 is SGHTS and CDR2 is YDEGEE in the germline V gene. CDR3 protein: CASSVTGANTEAFF. In DNA form, the CDR3 reads TGTGCCAGCAGCGTTACAGGGGCAAACACTGAAGCTTTCTTT. Full variable domain (rest looked up from reference TRBV5-8 and TRBJ1-1): EAGVTQSPTHLIKTRGQQATLRCSPISGHTSVYWYQQALGLGLQFLLWYDEGEERNRGNFPPRFSGRQFPNYSSELNVNALELEDSALYLCASSVTGANTEAFFGQGTRLTVV.

The chain couples TRBV3-1 (or the pseudogene TRBV3-2) to TRBJ2-1; D is perhaps TRBD2 (5 bases). Between the trimmed V and J ends, which lost 3 bases and 7 bases, there was a span of 7 bases. The CDR3 loop spans 12 amino acids. Germline V gives CDR1 LGHDT, CDR2 YNNKEL (reference sequence). This CDR3 is CASSHGENEQFF. The CDR3 DNA is TGTGCCAGCAGCCACGGGGAGAATGAGCAGTTCTTC.

This clone has just a few counts. The chain employs TRBV5-4 and TRBJ1-2, with D perhaps TRBD1 (5 bases). V was cut by 4 bases and J by 3 bases, with 7 bases left in between. The CDR3 loop spans 12 amino acids. CDR1 is SGHNT, CDR2 YYREEE, per germline (reference sequence). The CDR3 here is CASSQGYYGYTF. For the CDR3, the DNA is TGTGCCAGCAGCCAGGGTTACTATGGCTACACCTTC.

V and J are TRBV4-2 and TRBJ1-2; TRBD1 aligns across 9 bases. V shed 0 bases, J shed 7 bases, and the junction held 6 bases outside the gene matches. Germline V lookup: CDR1 LGHNA, CDR2 YNFKEQ. The CDR3 contains 15 residues. CDR3 DNA sequence: TGTGCCAGCAGCCAAGATCACAGGGGGCTGGGTGGCTACACCTTC. Translating it yields CASSQDHRGLGGYTF.

V and J are TRBV3-1 (or the pseudogene TRBV3-2) and TRBJ1-1, with D possibly TRBD1 on 5 matching bases. CDR1 and CDR2 from the germline V gene are LGHDT and YNNKEL (reference sequence). CDR3 length: 13 amino acids. V was clipped by 4 bases and J by 3 bases, with 9 bases between them. The CDR3 DNA reads TGTGCCAGCAGCCCCAGGGTTGACACTGAAGCTTTCTTT. Its translation: CASSPRVDTEAFF.

The count of this clone is one. This chain links TRBV11-2 with TRBJ2-7, with 9 positions matching TRBD2. The CDR3 runs to 16 residues. Trimming cost V 1 base and J 3 bases; bases outside gene matches: 7. Germline V gives CDR1 SGHAT, CDR2 FQNNGV. CDR3: CASSLALAGKFYEQYF. CDR3 DNA: TGTGCCAGCAGCTTAGCCCTAGCGGGGAAATTCTACGAGCAGTACTTC.

The chain combines TRBV11-3 with TRBJ2-3, with TRBD1 identical over 9 bases. The CDR3 is made up of 15 amino acids. Germline V gene sequence: CDR1 SGHNT, CDR2 YENEEA. V shed 2 bases, J shed 6 bases, and the junction held 6 bases outside the gene matches. The CDR3 coding sequence is TGTGCCAGCAGCTTATCGGGACAGGGAGGGGATACGCAGTATTTT. Translated: CASSLSGQGGDTQYF.

The sample holds one count of this clone. Other DNA sequences in the same sample also yield this CDR3. The chain couples TRBV6-5 to TRBJ1-2, with unresolved D. The CDR3 spans 14 residues. Germline lookup yields CDR1 MNHEY and CDR2 SVGAGI. V was trimmed by 0 bases and J by 2 bases, leaving 7 bases between them. CDR3 sequence reads: CASSYSKGNYGYTF. The CDR3 DNA follows: TGTGCCAGCAGTTACTCTAAGGGCAACTATGGCTACACCTTC.

This clone has only a few counts. The chain has TRBV7-8 and TRBJ1-6, with D unresolved. The CDR3 consists of 15 residues. Trimming took 4 bases from V and 10 from J, leaving 17 bases between them. Germline CDR1 and CDR2: SGHVS and FQNEAQ. CDR3 DNA sequence: TGTGCCAGCAGCTCCCAGGCGGGTTATGGATCACCCCTCCACTTT. Its translation: CASSSQAGYGSPLHF.

This clone was seen a few times. The chain is built from TRBV19 and TRBJ2-6; maybe TRBD1 (6 bases). V lost 6 bases, J lost 0 bases, and 12 bases lay in between. CDR3 length equals 16 residues. Per germline, CDR1 LNHDA and CDR2 SQIVND (reference sequence). The CDR3 DNA reads TGTGCCAGTAGCCCCGACAGGAGCTCTGGGGCCAACGTCCTGACTTTC. Translated, it gives CASSPDRSSGANVLTF.

The genes are TRBV7-9 and TRBJ2-3; 7 bases are a match to TRBD2. Germline CDR1 reads SEHNR; CDR2 reads FQNEAQ (reference sequence). The CDR3 spans 13 residues. V lost 11 bases, J lost 3 bases, and 8 bases stayed unmatched. CDR3 bases: TGTGCCGCCACAACGGGGGGTACAGATACGCAGTATTTT. Its translation is CAATTGGTDTQYF. Drawing the rest from reference TRBV7-9 and TRBJ2-3, the complete variable domain is DTGVSQNPRHKITKRGQNVTFRCDPISEHNRLYWYRQTLGQGPEFLTYFQNEAQLEKSRLLSDRFSAERPKGSFSTLEIQRTEQGDSAMYLCAATTGGTDTQYFGPGTRLTVL.

This clone was seen once. The chain joins TRBV3-1 (or the pseudogene TRBV3-2) to TRBJ1-5; D call uncertain. Trimming pared 0 bases from V and 4 bases from J, leaving 13 bases between. This CDR3 is built from 16 residues. Germline lookup yields CDR1 LGHDT and CDR2 YNNKEL (reference sequence). The CDR3 loop is CASSQDPPGLNQPQHF. Here the CDR3 DNA reads TGTGCCAGCAGCCAAGATCCGCCAGGACTTAATCAGCCCCAGCATTTT.

J is TRBJ2-2 and V is TRBV9; 8 positions agree with TRBD2. The CDR3 loop spans 16 amino acids. Losses at the gene ends were 4 bases for V and 6 bases for J; bases not matched to a gene: 11. From germline, CDR1 is SGDLS and CDR2 YYNGEE. For the CDR3, the DNA is TGTGCCAGCAGCTCCCGGGAGGGGTTCTTTGCCGGGGAGCTGTTTTTT. This translates into CASSSREGFFAGELFF. Filled out from reference TRBV9 and TRBJ2-2, the complete variable domain reads DSGVTQTPKHLITATGQRVTLRCSPRSGDLSVYWYQQSLDQGLQFLIQYYNGEERAKGNILERFSAQQFPDLHSELNLSSLELGDSALYFCASSSREGFFAGELFFGEGSRLTVL.

The V and J genes are TRBV5-1 and TRBJ2-5; the match to TRBD2 covers 11 bases. The V gene end was trimmed by 4 bases and the J gene end by 5 bases; junction bases not matched to a gene: 7. The CDR3 length is 15 residues. Germline assignment: CDR1 SGHRS and CDR2 YFSETQ. CDR3 loop: CASSATSGGGETQYF. As DNA, the CDR3 is TGCGCCAGCAGCGCCACTAGCGGGGGCGGGGAGACCCAGTACTTC.

In its sample, this clone was seen once. The chain uses TRBV3-1 (or the pseudogene TRBV3-2) and TRBJ1-2; D gene uncertain. Germline V gene lookup returns CDR1 LGHDT and CDR2 YNNKEL (reference sequence). V was shortened by 0 bases and J by 0 bases, with 14 bases between the two germline ends. The length of the CDR3 is 17 residues. The CDR3 loop reads CASSQEWAGSSNYGYTF. CDR3 bases: TGTGCCAGCAGCCAAGAATGGGCGGGGTCTTCTAACTATGGCTACACCTTC.

This clone has just a few counts. The same CDR3 can be traced to other DNA sequences in this sample. The gene calls are TRBV4-1 and TRBJ1-6; perhaps TRBD1 as D (5 bases). The CDR3 covers 15 residues. The V and J ends lost 4 bases and 7 bases respectively, with 14 bases between them. CDR1 and CDR2 (germline): MGHRA, YSYEKL. CDR3 in amino acids: CASSPAGRENSPLHF. DNA of the CDR3: TGCGCCAGCAGCCCCGCCGGCAGGGAAAATTCACCCCTCCACTTT.

This rearrangement joins TRBV11-2 to TRBJ1-6; D is perhaps TRBD1 (5 bases). The germline CDR1 and CDR2 sequences are SGHAT and FQNNGV. The length of the CDR3 is 16 residues. V lost 1 base, J lost 3 bases, and 10 bases lay in between. The CDR3 loop reads CASSLVGGDYNSPLHF. The CDR3 nucleotides read TGTGCCAGCAGCTTAGTCGGGGGTGACTATAATTCACCCCTCCACTTT. Using reference TRBV11-2 and TRBJ1-6 for the parts outside the CDR3, the full variable domain is EAGVAQSPRYKIIEKRQSVAFWCNPISGHATLYWYQQILGQGPKLLIQFQNNGVVDDSQLPKDRFSAERLKGVDSTLKIQPAKLEDSAVYLCASSLVGGDYNSPLHFGNGTRLTVT.

The gene calls are TRBV4-1 and TRBJ1-5; the D is unclear. Germline values: CDR1 MGHRA, CDR2 YSYEKL. This CDR3 has 15 residues. The V and J ends lost 1 base and 5 bases respectively, with 12 bases between them. CDR3 sequence reads: CASSQAWTGDQPQHF. The CDR3 DNA reads TGCGCCAGCAGCCAAGCCTGGACGGGAGATCAGCCCCAGCATTTT.

The chain couples TRBV5-6 to TRBJ1-1; perhaps TRBD1 as D (5 bases). Germline values: CDR1 SGHDT, CDR2 YYEEEE. Trimming removed 2 bases from V and 7 bases from J, with 12 bases in between. This CDR3 contains 13 residues. Here the CDR3 reads CASSLFRGREAFF. CDR3 DNA sequence: TGTGCCAGCAGCTTATTTAGGGGACGTGAAGCTTTCTTT.

This clone was seen only a few times. The chain couples TRBV27 to TRBJ2-7; 11 bases map to TRBD2. The CDR3 is 13 amino acids. V lost 6 bases and J lost 12; bases outside the gene matches: 10. CDR1 is MNHEY and CDR2 is SMNVEV in the germline V gene (reference sequence). Here the CDR3 reads CASSRSGGALWYV. The CDR3, as DNA: TGTGCCAGCAGCCGTAGCGGGGGGGCCCTGTGGTACGTC.

The chain recombines TRBV19 with TRBJ1-5, with TRBD1 as a possible D gene (5 bases). This CDR3 is built from 16 residues. The germline V and J ends were trimmed by 0 bases and 9 bases, with 18 bases remaining between them. The germline gives CDR1 LNHDA, CDR2 SQIVND (reference sequence). The CDR3: CASSIDPWTPTGPQHF. DNA for the CDR3: TGTGCCAGTAGTATAGACCCCTGGACACCCACGGGGCCCCAGCATTTT. Supplemented by reference TRBV19 and TRBJ1-5, the full variable domain reads DGGITQSPKYLFRKEGQNVTLSCEQNLNHDAMYWYRQDPGQGLRLIYYSQIVNDFQKGDIAEGYSVSREKKESFPLTVTSAQKNPTAFYLCASSIDPWTPTGPQHFGDGTRLSIL.

This clone has only one observation. The chain has TRBV27 and TRBJ2-7, with 8 bases matching TRBD1. The ends lost 3 bases at V and 2 bases at J; junction bases unmatched: 3. This CDR3 has 14 amino acids. Germline V lookup: CDR1 MNHEY, CDR2 SMNVEV (reference sequence). This CDR3 reads CASSLRTGTYEQYF. DNA for the CDR3: TGTGCCAGCAGTTTGAGGACAGGGACCTACGAGCAGTACTTC.

The rearrangement joins TRBV7-8 to TRBJ2-1, with 8 bases aligning to TRBD2. This CDR3 has 15 residues. Germline assignment: CDR1 SGHVS and CDR2 FQNEAQ. With 8 bases clipped from V and 6 bases from J, the junction kept 12 bases outside the gene matches. CDR3 sequence reads: CASSAGTRSINEQFF. The DNA for the CDR3 is TGTGCCAGCTCGGCCGGGACTAGGTCTATCAATGAGCAGTTCTTC.